This T cell receptor beta chain was obtained from a study of T cell repertoires in cytomegalovirus infection. On the study more broadly: It was recently identified HLA-C-restricted and well-studied HLA-B-restricted CMV epitopes that the study used. From public TCR beta signatures came an indication of both CMV infection and matching HLA type.

The CDR3 has 15 residues. The J segment lost 2 bases and the V segment lost 6 bases, leaving 6 bases of the junction unmatched. The germline CDR1 and CDR2 sequences are MNHEY and SMNVEV (reference sequence). As for this clonotype: Its specificity is not known.

Study-wide points: Dominant in the ex vivo response were TCR beta clonotypes restricted by HLA-C and specific for CMV. Carriage of CMV together with the relevant HLA was identifiable through cumulative public TCR beta family frequency.

TCRdb passed the reads through MiXCR, listing each CDR3 protein once. Of around 800,000 distinct CDR3 sequences in the sample, approximately 32% were seen once. The source material was cultured CD8+ T cells from PBMCs, sampled from culture after CMV antigen stimulation. This receptor was taken from a human donor in good health (CMV status not recorded). Some clones in this sample may be carry-over from other donors' samples. V is TRBV27 and J is TRBJ2-1; TRBD2 agrees at 8 bases. CDR3 in amino acids: CASRLGGGPYNEQFF. The CDR3 DNA follows: TGTGCCAGCAGATTAGGCGGGGGGCCCTACAATGAGCAGTTCTTC.